Listed below are T cell receptor beta chains from one sample, sequenced in a study of regulatory T cells in long-lasting Graves disease. MiXCR was run by TCRdb on the multiplex PCR reads, yielding one entry per CDR3 protein. Of around 450,000 distinct CDR3 sequences in the sample, under 20% are singletons; the top ten hold 12%. This sample also belongs to another study, concerning T cells in Graves' hyperthyroidism and ophthalmopathy.

The sequencing here drew on peripheral blood mononuclear cells (PBMCs), taken at new diagnosis, from a patient treated with antithyroid drugs. All receptors derive from a man aged 35 to 55 with Graves disease. Each CDR3 is given with its conserved first and last residue. D genes are given only for firm matches. Clone size is given for some rows only: seen once, a few or many times, or a class if the clone is expanded.

NA	TRBV13	TRBJ2-7	few	CASSSDREGYEQYF	TGTGCCAGCAGCTCGGACAGGGAGGGATACGAGCAGTACTTC
TRBD1	TRBV27	TRBJ1-2	NA	CASSSQGTNYGYTF	TGTGCCAGCAGTTCACAGGGGACAAACTATGGCTACACCTTC
TRBD2	TRBV7-8	TRBJ2-1	NA	CASSPRTSGTSYNEQFF	TGTGCCAGCAGCCCGAGGACTAGCGGAACCTCCTACAATGAGCAGTTCTTC
TRBD1	TRBV12-3/TRBV12-4	TRBJ2-3	many	CASSLDRDRSTDTQYF	TGTGCCAGCAGTTTAGACCGGGACAGGAGCACAGATACGCAGTATTTT
NA	TRBV30	TRBJ1-2	NA	CAWSHGYGYTF	TGTGCCTGGAGCCATGGGTATGGCTACACCTTC
NA	TRBV6-1	TRBJ1-3	few	CASTNTGSGNTIYF	TGTGCCAGCACCAATACAGGGTCTGGAAACACCATATATTTT
TRBD2	TRBV27	TRBJ2-3	many	CASRLAGGPDTQYF	TGTGCCAGCAGATTAGCGGGAGGGCCAGATACGCAGTATTTT
TRBD2	TRBV5-1	TRBJ2-5	many	CASSLGGLADFQETQYF	TGCGCCAGCAGCTTGGGGGGACTAGCGGATTTTCAAGAGACCCAGTACTTC
NA	TRBV30	TRBJ2-2	NA	CAWSTGTELFF	TGTGCCTGGAGTACCGGGACAGAGCTGTTTTTT
TRBD1	TRBV6-1	TRBJ2-5	NA	CASSITTGVPQETQYF	TGTGCCAGCAGTATCACCACAGGGGTGCCACAAGAGACCCAGTACTTC
NA	TRBV20-1	TRBJ1-1	many	CSARGDPWTEAFF	TGCAGTGCTAGAGGGGACCCATGGACTGAAGCTTTCTTT
TRBD2	TRBV29-1	TRBJ2-5	many	CSAKRLAGTQYF	TGCAGCGCTAAGAGACTAGCGGGGACCCAGTACTTC
TRBD1	TRBV27	TRBJ2-2	NA	CASRWTGVTGELFF	TGTGCCAGCAGGTGGACAGGGGTCACCGGGGAGCTGTTTTTT
NA	TRBV27	TRBJ2-7	NA	CASRIQGGEQYF	TGTGCCAGCAGGATACAGGGTGGCGAGCAGTACTTC
NA	TRBV19	TRBJ2-5	NA	CASSILGQETQYF	TGTGCCAGTAGTATCCTTGGCCAAGAGACCCAGTACTTC
TRBD2	TRBV5-1	TRBJ2-2	few	CASSLIPLAGAGELFF	TGCGCCAGCAGCTTGATCCCGCTAGCGGGAGCCGGGGAGCTGTTTTTT
TRBD1	TRBV20-1	TRBJ1-5	few	CSATRDSYQPQHF	TGCAGTGCAACCCGGGACAGCTATCAGCCCCAGCATTTT
NA	TRBV29-1	TRBJ2-2	NA	CSVGMEHGELFF	TGCAGCGTTGGAATGGAGCACGGGGAGCTGTTTTTT
NA	TRBV19	TRBJ2-6	few	CATRRASSGANVLTF	TGTGCCACCAGGCGGGCGAGCTCTGGGGCCAACGTCCTGACTTTC
TRBD1	TRBV6-1	TRBJ1-1	many	CASMPGGAGVVAFF	TGTGCCAGCATGCCAGGGGGGGCAGGGGTTGTGGCTTTCTTT
NA	TRBV30	TRBJ1-5	many	CAWSDSLAQPQHF	TGTGCCTGGAGTGATTCATTGGCTCAGCCCCAGCATTTT
NA	TRBV14	TRBJ1-1	NA	CASSLNLGTPNTEAFF	TGTGCCAGCAGCCTGAACCTCGGGACACCTAACACTGAAGCTTTCTTT
TRBD2	TRBV3-1	TRBJ2-1	NA	CASSQDLGLAEYKYNEQFF	TGTGCCAGCAGCCAAGATCTGGGACTAGCGGAGTACAAATACAATGAGCAGTTCTTC
TRBD2	TRBV3-1	TRBJ2-7	few	CASSWGLGPYEQYF	TGTGCCAGCAGCTGGGGACTAGGTCCCTACGAGCAGTACTTC
NA	TRBV12-3/TRBV12-4	TRBJ2-3	many	CASSSFLATKGDTQYF	TGTGCCAGCAGTTCGTTCCTAGCTACCAAAGGGGATACGCAGTATTTT
NA	TRBV29-1	TRBJ1-1	many	CSAANTEAFF	TGCAGCGCGGCGAACACTGAAGCTTTCTTT
NA	TRBV28	TRBJ1-6	few	CASTPGTSTSPLHF	TGTGCCAGCACCCCCGGGACCTCGACCTCACCCCTCCACTTT
TRBD1	TRBV28	TRBJ2-2	many	CASSPGQGGSVAGELFF	TGTGCCAGCAGTCCAGGACAGGGTGGGAGTGTTGCCGGGGAGCTGTTTTTT
NA	TRBV2	TRBJ1-4	many	CASSEEAGGRKLFF	TGTGCCAGCAGTGAAGAGGCAGGAGGAAGAAAACTGTTTTTT
TRBD1	TRBV6-1	TRBJ2-7	NA	CASRRTGAIYEQYF	TGTGCCAGCAGGAGGACAGGGGCGATCTACGAGCAGTACTTC
NA	TRBV24-1	TRBJ2-1	few	CAVGGKGAMGYNEQFF	TGTGCCGTCGGGGGAAAGGGGGCGATGGGCTACAATGAGCAGTTCTTC
TRBD1	TRBV29-1	TRBJ1-6	NA	CSVKQGNGNSPLHF	TGCAGCGTCAAACAGGGGAATGGGAATTCACCCCTCCACTTT
TRBD2	TRBV30	TRBJ2-5	few	CAWNRRSGSGETQYF	TGTGCCTGGAACCGGAGGAGCGGGAGTGGGGAGACCCAGTACTTC
TRBD1	TRBV12-3/TRBV12-4	TRBJ1-1	many	CASSFLSGGTEAFF	TGTGCCAGCAGTTTCTTATCAGGGGGAACTGAAGCTTTCTTT
NA	TRBV3-1	TRBJ1-2	many	CASSQGTGVNTF	TGTGCCAGCAGCCAAGGGACCGGGGTAAACACCTTC
NA	TRBV28	TRBJ2-1	many	CASSLPRTHNEQFF	TGTGCCAGCAGTCTCCCCCGGACACACAATGAGCAGTTCTTC
NA	TRBV27	TRBJ1-2	few	CASRRRAGVSNYGYTF	TGTGCCAGCAGACGAAGGGCGGGGGTCTCTAACTATGGCTACACCTTC
TRBD2	TRBV28	TRBJ2-1	many	CASSHSPWTSGRGYEQFF	TGTGCCAGCAGCCATTCCCCTTGGACTAGCGGGAGGGGTTATGAGCAGTTCTTC
TRBD2	TRBV20-1	TRBJ2-3	many	CSASQLASLMDTQYF	TGCAGTGCTTCCCAACTAGCGTCCCTAATGGATACGCAGTATTTT
NA	TRBV15	TRBJ2-1	many	CATSRATSLNEQFF	TGTGCCACCAGCAGAGCCACTAGCCTCAATGAGCAGTTCTTC
NA	TRBV29-1	TRBJ2-7	NA	CSVEMSYEQYF	TGCAGCGTTGAAATGTCATACGAGCAGTACTTC
NA	TRBV4-2	TRBJ2-7	NA	CASSPFPGTEDEQYF	TGTGCCAGCAGCCCCTTCCCAGGGACTGAGGACGAGCAGTACTTC
NA	TRBV20-1	TRBJ2-3	NA	CNATPQGTFSREYATQYF	TGCAATGCTACCCCACAGGGTACCTTTTCAAGAGAGTATGCTACGCAGTATTTT
NA	TRBV27	TRBJ2-7	NA	CASSDAHEQYF	TGTGCCAGCAGCGACGCCCACGAGCAGTACTTC
NA	TRBV7-2	TRBJ1-4	NA	CASSMTETTTNEKLFF	TGTGCCAGCAGCATGACAGAGACTACAACTAATGAAAAACTGTTTTTT
TRBD1	TRBV24-1	TRBJ1-1	many	CATSDSRTGNTEAFF	TGTGCCACCAGTGATAGTCGGACAGGGAACACTGAAGCTTTCTTT
NA	TRBV2	TRBJ2-5	few	CASREDSRETQYF	TGTGCCAGCAGAGAGGACAGTCGGGAGACCCAGTACTTC
TRBD2	TRBV29-1	TRBJ2-2	many	CSVGELAGGTGELFF	TGCAGCGTTGGGGAACTAGCGGGAGGAACGGGGGAGCTGTTTTTT
TRBD2	TRBV11-2	TRBJ2-1	many	CASSFSPLAGAEFF	TGTGCCAGCAGCTTTTCCCCCTTAGCGGGCGCGGAGTTCTTC
TRBD1	TRBV28	TRBJ2-3	many	CASTLTGTGGADTQYF	TGTGCCAGCACCCTGACCGGGACAGGGGGCGCAGATACGCAGTATTTT
NA	TRBV6-5	TRBJ2-1	many	CASSYLNGGGGRTHEQFF	TGTGCCAGCAGTTACCTAAACGGGGGAGGAGGGAGGACCCATGAGCAGTTCTTC
NA	TRBV20-1	TRBJ1-5	NA	CSGGGRMNQPQHF	TGCAGTGGGGGGGGACGGATGAATCAGCCCCAGCATTTT